The entry below gives a single T cell receptor (beta chain) sequence along with its context. The V and J ends lost 4 bases and 3 bases respectively, with 12 bases between them. The germline V gene has CDR1 SQVTM and CDR2 ANQGSEA. The CDR3 length is 13 residues. Sequencing used immunoSEQ multiplex PCR; TCRdb keeps in-frame clones, though not all of them. In the table there are 30,000 or so clones, 89% of which are singletons. Time point: peripheral blood 6 weeks after treatment start. These data originate in a study of PD-L1 blockade in urothelial cancer. Looking at the study overall: Bladder-origin urothelial cancer in males described about nine tenths of the roughly 29 patients. Between 0 and 3 prior chemotherapy regimens had been given to patients.

This TCR derives from a man of 80 years or more with urothelial cancer. The rearrangement links TRBV29-1 to TRBJ1-2, with D hard to call. The starting material was PBMCs, obtained around atezolizumab (anti-PD-L1) treatment. CDR3 DNA: TGCAGCGTTGGAGGCCCTCGAGACTATGGCTACACCTTC. This gives the protein CSVGGPRDYGYTF. The full variable domain, completed using reference TRBV29-1 and TRBJ1-2, is SAVISQKPSRDICQRGTSLTIQCQVDSQVTMMFWYRQQPGQSLTLIATANQGSEATYESGFVIDKFPISRPNLTFSTLTVSNMSPEDSSIYLCSVGGPRDYGYTFGSGTRLTVV.